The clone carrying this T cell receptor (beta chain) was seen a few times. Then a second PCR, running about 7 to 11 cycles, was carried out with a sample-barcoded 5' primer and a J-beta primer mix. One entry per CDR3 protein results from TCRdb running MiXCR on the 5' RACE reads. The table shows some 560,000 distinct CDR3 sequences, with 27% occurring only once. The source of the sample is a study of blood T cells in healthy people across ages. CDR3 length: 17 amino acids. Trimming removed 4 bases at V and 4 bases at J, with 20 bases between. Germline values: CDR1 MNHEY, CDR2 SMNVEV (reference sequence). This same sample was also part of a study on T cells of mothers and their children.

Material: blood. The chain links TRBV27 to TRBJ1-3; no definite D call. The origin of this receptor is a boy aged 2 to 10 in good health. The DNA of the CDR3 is TGTGCCAGCAGTTACGTGTCCCCTCCTCTTCGAGGAAACACCATATATTTT. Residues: CASSYVSPPLRGNTIYF.